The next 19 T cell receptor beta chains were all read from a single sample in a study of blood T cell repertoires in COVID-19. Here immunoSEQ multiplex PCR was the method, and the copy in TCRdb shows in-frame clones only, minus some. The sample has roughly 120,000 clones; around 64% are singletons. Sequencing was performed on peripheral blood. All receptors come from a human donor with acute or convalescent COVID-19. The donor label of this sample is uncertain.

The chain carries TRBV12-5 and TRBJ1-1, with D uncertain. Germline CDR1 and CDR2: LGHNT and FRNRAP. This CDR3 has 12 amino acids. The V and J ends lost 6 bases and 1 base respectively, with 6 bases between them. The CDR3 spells CASGSGNTEAFF. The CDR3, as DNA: TGTGCTAGTGGCAGCGGGAACACTGAAGCTTTCTTT.

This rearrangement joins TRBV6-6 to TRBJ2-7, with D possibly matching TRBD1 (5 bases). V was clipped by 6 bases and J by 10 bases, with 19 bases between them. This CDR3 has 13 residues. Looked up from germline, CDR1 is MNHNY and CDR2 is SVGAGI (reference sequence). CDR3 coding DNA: TGTGCCAGCAGGGGCCAGGGTATGGGTAGACAGTACGTC. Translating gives CASRGQGMGRQYV.

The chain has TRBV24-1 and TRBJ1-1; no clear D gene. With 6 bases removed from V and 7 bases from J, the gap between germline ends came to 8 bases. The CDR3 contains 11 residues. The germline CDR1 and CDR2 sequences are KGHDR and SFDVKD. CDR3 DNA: TGTGCCACCAGTCTGGGAGATGAAGCTTTCTTT. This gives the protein CATSLGDEAFF.

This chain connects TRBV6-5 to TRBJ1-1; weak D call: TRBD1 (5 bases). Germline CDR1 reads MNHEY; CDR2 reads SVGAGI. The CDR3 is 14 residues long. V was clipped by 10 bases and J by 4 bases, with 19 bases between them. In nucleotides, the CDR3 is TGTGCCACCCGGGACGGGAGGTTGAGCACTGAAGCTTTCTTT. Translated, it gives CATRDGRLSTEAFF.

The CDR3 reads CASSLNRGDEQFF. CDR3 coding DNA: TGCGCCAGCAGCTTGAATCGCGGCGATGAGCAGTTCTTC. This rearrangement joins TRBV5-1 to TRBJ2-1; D unresolved. V was pared by 1 base and J by 8 bases, with 10 bases between. Germline V gene lookup returns CDR1 SGHRS and CDR2 YFSETQ. CDR3 size: 13 residues.

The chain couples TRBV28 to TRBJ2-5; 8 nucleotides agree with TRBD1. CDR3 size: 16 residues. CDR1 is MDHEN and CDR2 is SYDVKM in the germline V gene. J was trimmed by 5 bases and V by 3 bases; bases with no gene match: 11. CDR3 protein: CASSLRATGVGETQYF. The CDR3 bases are TGTGCCAGCAGTTTGCGGGCGACAGGGGTAGGGGAGACCCAGTACTTC.

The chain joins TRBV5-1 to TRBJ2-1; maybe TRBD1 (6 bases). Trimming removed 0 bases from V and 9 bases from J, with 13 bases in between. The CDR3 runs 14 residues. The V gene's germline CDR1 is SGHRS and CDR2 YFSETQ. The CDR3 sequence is CASSLGTVGSEQFF. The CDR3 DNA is TGCGCCAGCAGCTTGGGGACAGTAGGCAGTGAGCAGTTCTTC.

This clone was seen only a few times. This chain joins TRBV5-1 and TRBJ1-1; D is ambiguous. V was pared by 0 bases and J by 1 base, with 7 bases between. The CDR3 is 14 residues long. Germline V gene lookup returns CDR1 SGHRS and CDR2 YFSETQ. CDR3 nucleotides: TGCGCCAGCAGCTTGGATATTAGGAACACTGAAGCTTTCTTT. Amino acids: CASSLDIRNTEAFF. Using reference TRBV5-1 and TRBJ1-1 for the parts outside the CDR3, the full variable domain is KAGVTQTPRYLIKTRGQQVTLSCSPISGHRSVSWYQQTPGQGLQFLFEYFSETQRNKGNFPGRFSGRQFSNSRSEMNVSTLELGDSALYLCASSLDIRNTEAFFGQGTRLTVV.

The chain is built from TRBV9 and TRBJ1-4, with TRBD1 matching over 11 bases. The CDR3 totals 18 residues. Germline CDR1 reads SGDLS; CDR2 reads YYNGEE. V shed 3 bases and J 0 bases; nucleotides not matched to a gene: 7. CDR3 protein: CASSATGTGGSTNEKLFF. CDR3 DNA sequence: TGTGCCAGCAGCGCAACCGGGACAGGGGGTTCAACTAATGAAAAACTGTTTTTT.

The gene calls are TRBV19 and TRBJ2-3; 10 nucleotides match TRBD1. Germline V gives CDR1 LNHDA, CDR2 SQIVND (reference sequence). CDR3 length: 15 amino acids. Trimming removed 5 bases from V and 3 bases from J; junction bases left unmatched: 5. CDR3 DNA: TGTGCCAGTAGTCTTTGGACAGGGGGAACAGATACGCAGTATTTT. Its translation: CASSLWTGGTDTQYF.

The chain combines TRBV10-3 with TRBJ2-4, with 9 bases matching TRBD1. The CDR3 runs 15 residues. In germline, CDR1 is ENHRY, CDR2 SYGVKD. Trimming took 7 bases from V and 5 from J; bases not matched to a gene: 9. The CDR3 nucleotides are TGTGCCATCAAGGGGGTCGGGACAGGGCAAAACATTCAGTACTTC. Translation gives CAIKGVGTGQNIQYF.

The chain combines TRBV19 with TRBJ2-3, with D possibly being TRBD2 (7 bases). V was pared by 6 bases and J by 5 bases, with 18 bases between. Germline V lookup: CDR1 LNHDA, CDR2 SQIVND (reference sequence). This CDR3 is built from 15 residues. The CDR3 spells CASSLKGGRGDTQYF. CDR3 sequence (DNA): TGTGCCAGTAGCCTCAAGGGGGGGAGAGGAGATACGCAGTATTTT.

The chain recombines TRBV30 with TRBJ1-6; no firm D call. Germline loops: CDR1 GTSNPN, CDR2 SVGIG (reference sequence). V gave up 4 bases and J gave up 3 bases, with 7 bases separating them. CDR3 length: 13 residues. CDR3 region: CAWNADYNSPLHF. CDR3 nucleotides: TGTGCCTGGAACGCGGACTATAATTCACCCCTCCACTTT.

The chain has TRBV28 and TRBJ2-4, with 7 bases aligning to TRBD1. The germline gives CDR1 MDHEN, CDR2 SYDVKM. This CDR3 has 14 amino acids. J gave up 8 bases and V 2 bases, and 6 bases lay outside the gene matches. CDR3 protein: CASSLTGAGDIQYF. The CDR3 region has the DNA TGTGCCAGCAGTTTAACAGGGGCAGGGGACATTCAGTACTTC.

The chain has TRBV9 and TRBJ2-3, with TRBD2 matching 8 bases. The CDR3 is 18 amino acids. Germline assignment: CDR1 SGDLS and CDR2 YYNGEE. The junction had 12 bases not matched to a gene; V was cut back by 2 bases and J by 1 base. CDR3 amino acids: CASSVNLLGGGRTDTQYF. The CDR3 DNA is TGTGCCAGCAGCGTCAACCTCCTTGGCGGGGGGCGCACAGATACGCAGTATTTT.

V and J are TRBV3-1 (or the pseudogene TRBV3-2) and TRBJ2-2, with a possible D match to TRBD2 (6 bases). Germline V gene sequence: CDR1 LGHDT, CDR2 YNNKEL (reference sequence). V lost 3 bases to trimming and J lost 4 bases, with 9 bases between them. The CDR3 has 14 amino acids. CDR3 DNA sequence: TGTGCCAGCAGCCACTACGGGAGCACCGGGGAGCTGTTTTTT. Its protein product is CASSHYGSTGELFF.

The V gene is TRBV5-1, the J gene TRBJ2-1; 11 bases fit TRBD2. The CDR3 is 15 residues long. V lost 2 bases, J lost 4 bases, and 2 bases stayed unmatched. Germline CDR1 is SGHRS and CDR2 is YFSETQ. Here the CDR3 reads CASSFSSGGYNEQFF. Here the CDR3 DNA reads TGCGCCAGCAGCTTCTCTAGCGGGGGGTACAATGAGCAGTTCTTC.

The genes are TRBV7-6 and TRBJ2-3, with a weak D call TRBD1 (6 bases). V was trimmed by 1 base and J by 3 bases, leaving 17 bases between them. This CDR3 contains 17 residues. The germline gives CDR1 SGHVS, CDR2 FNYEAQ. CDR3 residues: CASSLVGRQALTDTQYF. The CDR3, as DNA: TGTGCCAGCAGCTTAGTAGGGAGACAGGCCCTTACAGATACGCAGTATTTT.

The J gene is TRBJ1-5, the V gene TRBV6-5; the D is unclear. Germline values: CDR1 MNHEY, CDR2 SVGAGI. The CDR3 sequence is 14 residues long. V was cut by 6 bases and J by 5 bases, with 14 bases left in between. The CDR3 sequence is CASRGPRRDQPQHF. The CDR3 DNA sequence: TGTGCCAGCAGGGGCCCCCGGAGGGATCAGCCCCAGCATTTT.